The rows below give T cell receptor beta chains drawn from one sample of a study of shared clonotypes between healthy human individuals. Repertoires were generated with immunoSEQ multiplex PCR, while TCRdb's copy carries only in-frame clones and drops some. The table has 2 million to 3 million clones, 90% to 95% seen once. The source material was naive CD4+ T cells from PBMCs. All receptors come from a man in his late teens or twenties in good health. Some clones in this sample may be carry-over from other donors' samples. Each CDR3 is given with its conserved first and last residue. The D gene is left open where the match is weak. The listing skips clone size in some rows; elsewhere it reads once, few, many or a size class.

size	V	J	D	DNA	CDR3
.	TRBV9	TRBJ1-1	.	TGTGCCAGCAGCGCGGTCAGCGCAGCCATAAACACTGAAGCTTTCTTT	CASSAVSAAINTEAFF
few	TRBV6-6	TRBJ2-7	TRBD1	TGTGCCAGCAGTTTGACCGGGACAGGCTACGAGCAGTACTTC	CASSLTGTGYEQYF
.	TRBV5-1	TRBJ2-2	.	TGCGCCAGCAGCTTGGTAGCAGGAACCACCGGGGAGCTGTTTTTT	CASSLVAGTTGELFF
.	TRBV28	TRBJ2-3	.	TGTGCCAGCAGTTGGACTGGAATGGCAGATACGCAGTATTTT	CASSWTGMADTQYF
.	TRBV7-9	TRBJ1-5	TRBD1	TGTGCCAGCAGCAGAGGGACAGGGTTAACGCATTTT	CASSRGTGLTHF
.	TRBV19	TRBJ1-5	.	TGTGCCAGTAGACAGCAGGGTCGACCTCAGCCCCAGCATTTT	CASRQQGRPQPQHF
once	TRBV9	TRBJ1-5	.	TGTGCCAGCAGCGTAGGAGGGAACGGCAATCAGCCCCAGCATTTT	CASSVGGNGNQPQHF
.	TRBV7-2	TRBJ2-7	TRBD1	TGTGCCAGCAGCTCGGGACAGGGTCCCTACGAGCAGTACTTC	CASSSGQGPYEQYF
.	TRBV11-2	TRBJ2-7	TRBD1	TGTGCCAGCAGCTTAGATCGGACAGGACCCTACGAGCAGTACTTC	CASSLDRTGPYEQYF
.	TRBV18	TRBJ1-5	.	TGTGCCAGCTCACCCCCCGGGAGGGGGAATCAGCCCCAGCATTTT	CASSPPGRGNQPQHF